Described below is a single T cell receptor (beta chain) sequence and its context. Other DNA sequences of this sample code for an identical CDR3. The sample comes from a study of CD8+ T cells in alopecia areata. The treatment here: oral pan-JAK inhibitor, 5-10 mg twice daily. cDNA reverse transcribed from extracted RNA served as the sequencing template. Clones were sequenced by immunoSEQ multiplex PCR, and TCRdb holds only the in-frame ones, with some missing. The profile covers about 200,000 clones, with about three fifths appearing a single time and about 3.5% taken by the ten largest. The V end lost 4 bases, the J end lost 1 base, and 4 bases lay between the germline ends. Germline lookup yields CDR1 SNHLY and CDR2 FYNNEI. CDR3 length equals 12 residues.

This rearrangement joins TRBV2 to TRBJ1-1, with D uncertain. The sequenced sample was CD4+ T cells sorted from blood, obtained at week 4, from a patient treated with tofacitinib. This receptor was identified in a human donor with alopecia areata. For the CDR3, the DNA is TGTGCCAGCAGTGTCGGGAACACTGAAGCTTTCTTT. The encoded protein is CASSVGNTEAFF.